This note documents a single TCR beta chain sequence. The sample originates from a study of shared clonotypes between healthy human individuals. TCRdb keeps only in-frame clones here, not all; method: immunoSEQ multiplex PCR. The data show hundreds of thousands of clones, 95% to 98% seen once. Germline V gene data show CDR1 as MNHNS and CDR2 as SASEGT. This CDR3 comprises 15 residues. Trimming stripped 4 bases from V and 2 bases from J, with 9 bases between. The chain is built from TRBV6-1 and TRBJ2-6; D unresolved. This receptor was taken from a woman aged 25 to 39 in good health. The sample comprised naive CD4+ T cells sorted from blood. Specified subset: CD45RA+ positively selected. This chain's CDR3 is CASSAGPPGANVLTF. DNA of the CDR3: TGTGCCAGCAGTGCCGGCCCGCCTGGGGCCAACGTCCTGACTTTC.